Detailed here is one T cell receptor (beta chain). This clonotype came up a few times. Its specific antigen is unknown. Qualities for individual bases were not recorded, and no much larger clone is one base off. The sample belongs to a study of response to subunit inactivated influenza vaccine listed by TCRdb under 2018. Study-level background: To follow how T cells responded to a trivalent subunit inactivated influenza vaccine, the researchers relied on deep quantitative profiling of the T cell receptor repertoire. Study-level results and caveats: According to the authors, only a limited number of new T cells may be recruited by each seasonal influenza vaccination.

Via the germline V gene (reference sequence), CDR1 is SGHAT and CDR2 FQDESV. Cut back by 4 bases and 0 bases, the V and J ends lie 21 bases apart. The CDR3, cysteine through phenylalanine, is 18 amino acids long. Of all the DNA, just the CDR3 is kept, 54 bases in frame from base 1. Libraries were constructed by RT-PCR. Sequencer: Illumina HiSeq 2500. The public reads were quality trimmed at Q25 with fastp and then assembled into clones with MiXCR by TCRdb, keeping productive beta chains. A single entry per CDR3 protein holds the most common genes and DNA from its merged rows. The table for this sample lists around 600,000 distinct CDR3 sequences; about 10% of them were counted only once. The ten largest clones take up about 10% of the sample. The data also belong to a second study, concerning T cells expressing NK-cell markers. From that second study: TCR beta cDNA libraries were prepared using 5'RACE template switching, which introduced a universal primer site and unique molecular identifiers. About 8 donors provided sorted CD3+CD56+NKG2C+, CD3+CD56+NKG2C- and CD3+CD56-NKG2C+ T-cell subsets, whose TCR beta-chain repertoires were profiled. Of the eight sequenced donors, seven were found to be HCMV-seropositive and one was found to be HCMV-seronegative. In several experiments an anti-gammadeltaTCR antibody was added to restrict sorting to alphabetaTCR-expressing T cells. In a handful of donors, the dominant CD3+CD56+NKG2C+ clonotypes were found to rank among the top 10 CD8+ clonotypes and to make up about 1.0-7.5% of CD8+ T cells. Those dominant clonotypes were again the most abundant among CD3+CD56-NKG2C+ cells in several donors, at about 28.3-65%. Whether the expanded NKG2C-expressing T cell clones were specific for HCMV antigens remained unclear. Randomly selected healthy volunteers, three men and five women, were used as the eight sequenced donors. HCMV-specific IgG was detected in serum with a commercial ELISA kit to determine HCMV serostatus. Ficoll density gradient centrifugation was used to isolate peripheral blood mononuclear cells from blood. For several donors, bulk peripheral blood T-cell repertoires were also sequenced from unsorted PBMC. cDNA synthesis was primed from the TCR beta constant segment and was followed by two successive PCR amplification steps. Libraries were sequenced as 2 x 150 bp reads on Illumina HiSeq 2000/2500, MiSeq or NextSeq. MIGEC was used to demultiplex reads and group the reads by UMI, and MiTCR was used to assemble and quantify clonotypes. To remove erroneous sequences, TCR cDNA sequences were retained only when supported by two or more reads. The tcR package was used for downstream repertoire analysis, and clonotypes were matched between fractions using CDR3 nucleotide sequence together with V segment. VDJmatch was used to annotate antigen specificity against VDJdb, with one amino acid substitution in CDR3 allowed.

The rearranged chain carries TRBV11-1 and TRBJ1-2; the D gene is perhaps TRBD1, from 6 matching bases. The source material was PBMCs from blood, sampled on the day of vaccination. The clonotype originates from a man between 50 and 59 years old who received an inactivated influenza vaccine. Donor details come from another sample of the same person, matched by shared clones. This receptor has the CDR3 CASSSTYQTGYTNYGYTF. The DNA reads TGTGCCAGCAGCTCTACATACCAGACAGGCTATACTAACTATGGCTACACCTTC.